What follows are 22 T cell receptor beta chains derived from one specimen sequenced in a study of regulatory T cells in long-lasting Graves disease. The time point is: newly diagnosed GD, antithyroid drugs for less than 3 months. From RNA extracted from PBMCs, the TCR library was made. Arm-PCR with iRepertoire HTBI primers amplified the CDR3 regions for these TCR beta libraries. TCRdb analysed the multiplex PCR reads with MiXCR anew, one entry per CDR3 protein. The sample lists about 240,000 distinct CDR3 sequences, 20% occurring once. Here the sequenced sample was peripheral blood mononuclear cells (PBMCs), taken at new diagnosis, from a patient treated with antithyroid drugs. These receptor sequences come from a female donor with Graves disease.

This clonotype was recorded at least ten times. V gene TRBV29-1 combines with J gene TRBJ2-2; D is ambiguous. Looked up from germline, CDR1 is SQVTM and CDR2 is ANQGSEA. This CDR3 region has 13 residues. V shed 3 bases and J shed 5 bases, with 10 bases lying between them. CDR3 sequence reads: CSVEAGATGELFF. The CDR3 coding sequence is TGCAGCGTTGAGGCCGGAGCTACCGGGGAGCTGTTTTTT.

This clonotype was observed a handful of times. This is likely a read error, given that the CDR3 carries no conserved phenylalanine or tryptophan at its end. The chain couples TRBV12-3 or TRBV12-4 to TRBJ2-5; D unclear. This CDR3 is 11 amino acids long. The V gene lost 8 bases and the J gene lost 0 bases, with 4 bases spanning the gap. The chain's CDR3 is CASGYQETQYI. The CDR3 nucleotides read TGTGCCAGCGGGTACCAAGAGACCCAGTACATC.

This clonotype was observed many times. V gene TRBV7-8 combines with J gene TRBJ1-1; D ambiguous. The CDR3 is 16 amino acids. The germline V gene has CDR1 SGHVS and CDR2 FQNEAQ. Trimming stripped 1 base from V and 0 bases from J, with 12 bases between. CDR3 loop: CASSLVKRTLNTEAFF. In DNA form, the CDR3 reads TGTGCCAGCAGCTTAGTTAAACGGACCTTGAACACTGAAGCTTTCTTT.

Remarks on this clonotype: An end of the junction does not agree with germline; a read error may underlie this. This CDR3 reads CASSGGTGRSGANVPTF. The CDR3 DNA follows: TGTGCCAGCAGCGGTGGGACAGGACGCTCTGGGGCCAACGTCCCGACTTTC. The genes are TRBV7-9 and TRBJ2-6, with 8 bases lining up with TRBD1. In germline, CDR1 is SEHNR, CDR2 FQNEAQ (reference sequence). The CDR3 consists of 17 residues.

This clonotype was seen repeatedly, ten times or more. The chain recombines TRBV7-9 with TRBJ2-1; TRBD1 is a possible D gene (5 bases). The CDR3 runs 14 residues. V was pared by 7 bases and J by 1 base, with 11 bases between. CDR1 and CDR2 (germline): SEHNR, FQNEAQ (reference sequence). The CDR3 is CASTDSSSYNEQFF. The CDR3 nucleotides read TGTGCCAGCACCGACAGTTCATCCTACAATGAGCAGTTCTTC.

This clonotype was seen many times. The CDR3: CASSHGDLHNEQFF. The CDR3 nucleotides read TGTGCCAGCAGCCACGGGGACCTACACAATGAGCAGTTCTTC. This chain links TRBV3-1 with TRBJ2-1; D may correspond to TRBD1 or TRBD2 (5 bases each). Germline CDR1 LGHDT, CDR2 YNNKEL (reference sequence). The V end was cut by 3 bases, the J end by 5 bases, with 11 bases between. This CDR3 has 14 amino acids.

In its sample, this clonotype was seen many times. V is TRBV18 and J is TRBJ1-5; a weak D match, TRBD1 (6 bases). The CDR3 contains 14 residues. The ends were cut back, 5 bases at V and 7 bases at J, with 15 bases in the middle. Germline V lookup: CDR1 KGHSH, CDR2 LQKENI. CDR3 sequence (DNA): TGTGCCAGCTCAAATCAGGGGCCAGGGCAGCCCCAGCATTTT. Translated: CASSNQGPGQPQHF.

This clonotype was picked up many times. The V gene is TRBV7-2, the J gene TRBJ2-5; 11 nucleotides line up with TRBD2. The V gene end was trimmed by 3 bases and the J gene end by 3 bases; junction bases not matched to a gene: 12. CDR1 is SGHTA and CDR2 is FQGNSA in the germline V gene. This CDR3 region has 18 residues. In DNA form, the CDR3 reads TGTGCCAGCAGCTTCCGTACGTTAGCGGGGGGGCCAGAAGAGACCCAGTACTTC. Its translation: CASSFRTLAGGPEETQYF.

This clonotype was picked up a small number of times. The chain combines TRBV19 with TRBJ1-5; TRBD1 aligns across 11 bases. The V gene end was trimmed by 7 bases and the J gene end by 6 bases; junction bases not matched to a gene: 11. Germline CDR1 LNHDA, CDR2 SQIVND (reference sequence). The CDR3 totals 16 residues. CDR3 in amino acids: CASTLTRTGGVQPQHF. As DNA, the CDR3 is TGTGCCAGTACCTTGACTCGGACAGGGGGCGTTCAGCCCCAGCATTTT.

This clonotype came up many times. V usage is TRBV10-3 and J usage is TRBJ1-1; D remains ambiguous. Trimming took 2 bases from V and 7 from J, leaving 8 bases between them. The germline V gene encodes CDR1 ENHRY and CDR2 SYGVKD. The CDR3 has 12 residues. The CDR3 spells CAISEHTYEAFF. The CDR3 DNA is TGTGCCATCAGTGAGCACACCTATGAAGCTTTCTTT.

This clonotype was observed at least ten times. V is TRBV2 and J is TRBJ2-1, with 12 bases lining up with TRBD2. The CDR3 is 15 residues long. After removal of 7 bases from V and 7 bases from J, the junction contained 8 bases not matched to a gene. The germline gives CDR1 SNHLY, CDR2 FYNNEI. The CDR3 sequence: CASTLLGTSGNEQFF. The CDR3 region has the DNA TGTGCCAGCACCCTCCTGGGGACTAGCGGGAATGAGCAGTTCTTC. The entire variable domain, with the rest obtained from reference TRBV2 and TRBJ2-1, is as follows: EPEVTQTPSHQVTQMGQEVILRCVPISNHLYFYWYRQILGQKVEFLVSFYNNEISEKSEIFDDQFSVERPDGSNFTLKIRSTKLEDSAMYFCASTLLGTSGNEQFFGPGTRLTVL.

There are many counts of this clonotype. This sequence joins TRBV2 and TRBJ2-6; D unclear. Between the trimmed V and J ends, which lost 2 bases and 2 bases, there was a span of 10 bases. The CDR3 is 16 amino acids. CDR1 and CDR2 from the germline V gene are SNHLY and FYNNEI. CDR3 in amino acids: CASSEIRIAGANVLTF. Written as DNA, the CDR3 is TGTGCCAGCAGTGAAATAAGGATAGCTGGGGCCAACGTCCTGACTTTC. Combining the CDR3 with reference TRBV2 and TRBJ2-6 gives the whole variable domain EPEVTQTPSHQVTQMGQEVILRCVPISNHLYFYWYRQILGQKVEFLVSFYNNEISEKSEIFDDQFSVERPDGSNFTLKIRSTKLEDSAMYFCASSEIRIAGANVLTFGAGSRLTVL.

The chain has TRBV28 and TRBJ1-2, with 11 bases fitting TRBD1. CDR1 and CDR2 (germline): MDHEN, SYDVKM. This CDR3 is 17 amino acids long. V was clipped by 5 bases and J by 5 bases; unmatched bases: 13. For the CDR3, the DNA is TGTGCCAGCAGTCACCGGACAGGGGGCAATCGGGGTTATGGCTACACCTTC. Its translation is CASSHRTGGNRGYGYTF.

This clonotype was observed at least ten times. The chain recombines TRBV28 with TRBJ2-5; D is unresolved. Trimming pared 2 bases from V and 2 bases from J, leaving 6 bases between. The CDR3 is 13 amino acids. Germline V gene sequence: CDR1 MDHEN, CDR2 SYDVKM. CDR3 nucleotides: TGTGCCAGCAGTTTACCCCCTCAAGAGACCCAGTACTTC. It encodes CASSLPPQETQYF. Looking up the rest from reference TRBV28 and TRBJ2-5 gives the full variable domain: DVKVTQSSRYLVKRTGEKVFLECVQDMDHENMFWYRQDPGLGLRLIYFSYDVKMKEKGDIPEGYSVSREKKERFSLILESASTNQTSMYLCASSLPPQETQYFGPGTRLLVL.

This clonotype was counted ten times or more. The chain combines TRBV5-6 with TRBJ2-3, with D perhaps TRBD1 or TRBD2 (5 bases each). The CDR3 totals 15 residues. The ends were cut back, 4 bases at V and 1 base at J, with 13 bases in the middle. CDR1 and CDR2 from the germline V gene are SGHDT and YYEEEE. The DNA of the CDR3 is TGTGCCAGCAGCAACTCCGGGACGGGCACAGATACGCAGTATTTT. Protein sequence: CASSNSGTGTDTQYF.

This clonotype showed up many times. The gene calls are TRBV9 and TRBJ2-5; 10 bases map to TRBD1. The CDR3 loop spans 15 amino acids. Germline V lookup: CDR1 SGDLS, CDR2 YYNGEE. V was pared by 5 bases and J by 1 base, with 5 bases of the junction left unmatched. The CDR3 spells CASSRQGAVQETQYF. In DNA, the CDR3 is TGTGCCAGCAGTCGACAGGGGGCGGTCCAAGAGACCCAGTACTTC.

The chain combines TRBV6-2 or TRBV6-3 with TRBJ2-6; D unclear. In germline, CDR1 is MNHEY, CDR2 SVGEGT. Trimming took off 3 bases at V and 0 bases at J, with 12 bases between the two ends. The CDR3 is made up of 17 amino acids. This CDR3 reads CASSYRLSSSGANVLTF. DNA for the CDR3: TGTGCCAGCAGTTATCGCTTATCAAGCTCTGGGGCCAACGTCCTGACTTTC.

This clonotype has ten or more counts. This chain connects TRBV7-3 to TRBJ2-3; unclear D gene. Germline V lookup: CDR1 SGHTA, CDR2 FQGTGA. V lost 2 bases and J 2 bases, leaving 11 bases between the germline ends. This CDR3 comprises 15 residues. The CDR3 bases are TGTGCCAGCAGCTTATTCCTAGGTGACACAGATACGCAGTATTTT. Translated, it gives CASSLFLGDTDTQYF.

This clonotype appeared many times. The chain couples TRBV28 to TRBJ1-6, with a weak D call TRBD1 (5 bases). Germline CDR1 and CDR2: MDHEN and SYDVKM. Trimming stripped 2 bases from V and 13 bases from J, with 12 bases between. This CDR3 has 13 residues. The CDR3: CASSLKVRDPLHF. CDR3 nucleotide sequence: TGTGCCAGCAGTTTAAAGGTCAGGGATCCCCTCCACTTT.

This clonotype was observed at least ten times. The rearrangement links TRBV7-2 to TRBJ2-1; 12 nucleotides line up with TRBD2. V was clipped by 4 bases and J by 8 bases; unmatched bases: 3. Germline CDR1 and CDR2: SGHTA and FQGNSA. The CDR3 is 14 residues long. CDR3 amino acids: CASSSGLAGYEQFF. CDR3 nucleotides: TGTGCCAGCAGCTCCGGACTAGCGGGATATGAGCAGTTCTTC.

This chain joins TRBV18 and TRBJ2-1; D is unclear. Trimming took 4 bases from V and 8 from J, leaving 15 bases between them. Germline loops: CDR1 KGHSH, CDR2 LQKENI. The length of the CDR3 is 14 residues. CDR3 in amino acids: CASSQTTRLYEQFF. DNA of the CDR3: TGTGCCAGCTCACAAACCACGAGGTTATATGAGCAGTTCTTC.

The CDR3 DNA follows: TGTGCCAGCAGCTTAGCCGGGAGGATCAACTCCTACGAGCAGTACTTC. Translation gives CASSLAGRINSYEQYF. The rearrangement joins TRBV13 to TRBJ2-7; 7 bases fit TRBD2. The CDR3 totals 16 residues. V was pared by 1 base and J by 0 bases, with 6 bases of the junction left unmatched. The germline gives CDR1 PRHDT, CDR2 FYEKMQ (reference sequence).